The following is a T cell receptor beta chain sequence with its context. Its antigen has not been determined. No base qualities exist here, and no much larger clone lies one base off it. The cohort was made up of about 670 healthy bone marrow donors. At the time of sampling, all cohort members were nominally healthy, though unrecorded immune exposures were likely present. The donor tested CMV seropositive and was one of the 289 seropositive cohort members. A peripheral blood sample was provided by each donor, and peripheral blood mononuclear cells were used for TCR beta sequencing. Genomic DNA was extracted from the blood cell samples with the Qiagen DNeasy Blood Extraction Kit. Receptors were amplified or captured by the immunoSEQ multiplex PCR assay. A mixture of 60 forward primers for TCR Vbeta segments and 13 reverse primers for TCR Jbeta segments was used in the multiplex PCR. A multiplex PCR assay on genomic DNA amplified the CDR3 region of rearranged TCR beta genes. The Illumina HiSeq System was used to sequence the amplified TCR beta libraries as 87-base-pair reads. In the source study's methods: In a later analysis, some 80 million unique TCR beta chains were counted across the approximately 640 repertoires, and approximately 11 million of these chains were shared by at least two donors. Raw reads were error-corrected and collapsed into unique sequences by a nearest-neighbor algorithm in which closely related sequences were merged to remove PCR and sequencing errors. To assign V, D and J gene segments, CDR3 sequences were aligned to IMGT reference sequences. For a sequence to be retained, a match of at least six nucleotides was required to both a V gene segment and a J gene segment. Rearrangements were classified as productive when the CDR3 lacked stop codons and remained in frame with V and J, and all other rearrangements were classified as non-productive. CDR3 was defined by IMGT convention, running from the second conserved V-encoded cysteine to the conserved J-encoded phenylalanine. The earlier analysis of some 540 of the donors excluded any sequence lacking an unambiguous match to a single V gene segment. In an earlier analysis of a few hundred of the donors, V segments were called functional above 56.7% productive rearrangements and were called segregating when the between-donor standard deviation exceeded 5%. To diagnose cytomegalovirus status from the catalog of TCR beta chain sequences, a statistical classification framework was built. V and J gene assignment, in a later analysis, came from comparing TCR nucleotide sequences with IMGT/GENE-DB human TR gene sequences. In a later analysis, CDR3 sequences and most-parsimonious VDJ recombination scenarios were assigned using the TCRdist pipeline. A later analysis defined each TCR beta chain by its CDR3 amino acid sequence plus V-gene family, and excluded reads lacking a unique V-gene family. To address suspected cross-contamination and a sequencing artifact, a later analysis removed around 600 highly shared, low-generation-probability nucleotide sequences. In a later analysis, a clonal expansion index for each public chain was calculated from normalized within-repertoire ranks of inferred template counts. In a later analysis, generation probabilities were computed with a VDJ recombination model fitted to out-of-frame rearrangements, and the resulting probabilities were checked against IGoR. Hypergeometric tests were used in a later analysis to score TCR-TCR, TCR-HLA and TCR-CMV co-occurrence, with a repertoire-size bias correction applied to the TCR pairs. To estimate false discovery rates, a later analysis permuted the HLA or CMV assignments 20 times. In a later analysis, co-occurring TCRs were grouped using DBSCAN, with TCRdist sequence similarity added in when clustering inside HLA-allele-positive subsets. Repertoires with fewer than 30,000 or more than 120,000 public chains were left out of co-occurrence clustering, as were a few repertoires with anomalous nucleotide sharing. TCRdb provides this immuneACCESS table in a form limited to in-frame rearrangements. Some clones are lacking; in checked studies, under half of them reflect an unresolved V gene, and why the rest are absent is not known. The DNA gave D and trimming, while V, J and clone size come from that table. Counted in this sample were around 200,000 clones; just under 70% of them appeared once. The top ten hold about 2.8% of the sample.

The CDR3, from cysteine to phenylalanine, totals 17 residues. The only DNA kept is the CDR3, 51 bases in frame from the first base. V ends up 2 bases short and J 7 bases short, with an unmatched junction base count of 14. CDR1 SEHNR and CDR2 FQNEAQ are derived from the germline V gene (reference sequence). The data are from a study of cytomegalovirus exposure and HLA in healthy donors (dated by TCRdb to the late 2010s). With respect to the entire study: In an earlier analysis of around 540 of the donors, less than 350 Gb of sequence data and about 110 million unique TCR beta sequences from roughly 180 million T cells were reported. Roughly 300 gigabases of sequencing data and tens of millions of unique TCR sequences were included in an early release covering under 650 HLA-typed donors. The genetic ancestry cluster associated with self-reported Caucasian donors included around four fifths of the 398 genotyped donors. The aim of the study was to test whether cataloging public T cell receptors could identify signatures of past pathogen exposure. The T cell repertoires of around 730 subjects were profiled by immunosequencing and related to cytomegalovirus serostatus. A separate validation cohort of roughly 130 different subjects was used in addition to the roughly 720-subject first cohort. To predict cytomegalovirus infection status, the study brought together high-throughput TCR immunosequencing, statistical association of individual TCRs with disease status, and machine learning. In a later analysis, previously published TCR beta repertoires from roughly 710 donors were re-analyzed and high-resolution HLA genotyping was added so that TCR occurrence patterns could be studied. Rather than drawing on any new phenotypic data, the later analysis identified candidate immune exposures from TCR beta sequences and the way those sequences occurred across donors. To decide whether each TCR beta V gene segment behaved as functional or pseudogenic, an earlier analysis of over 500 of the donors relied on high-throughput TCR beta sequencing. Donor age, sex, ethnicity and CMV serostatus were compiled together with the repertoire data. A later genetic analysis used genome-wide SNP genotypes for about 65% of the 666 donors, treating that subset as a discovery cohort. All discovery cohort repertoires had been generated using a single sequencing platform. Class I and class II HLA loci were covered by the typing at four-digit resolution. The number of typed donors differed by locus: about 620-630 for A, B, C, DRB1 and DQB1; roughly 510 for DQA1; roughly 600 for DPA1; and about 470 for DPB1. Several DR-DQ haplotypes were treated as single units for association and clustering because of strong linkage in the cohort. Across about 370 genotyped donors of the cohort, an average of about 200,000 unique TCR beta nucleotide sequences per donor were sequenced, and about a sixth of those sequences were non-productive.

Overall study outcomes, separate from this receptor: Sequencing depth was assumed to be roughly uniform across donors in the presence/absence analyses, though that assumption may not hold. The classifier was reported to diagnose cytomegalovirus status with high specificity and sensitivity in both the original cohort and the validation cohort. Most CMV-associated TCR beta chains appeared to be HLA-restricted in a later analysis, and the HLA associations seemed to be driven largely by CMV exposure. Three of the identified cytomegalovirus-associated TCR beta chains were confirmed in vitro to be specific for cytomegalovirus antigens. A group of highly shared sequence variants was considered likely to be a technical artifact of the sequencing pipeline. When HLA alleles, especially DR and DQ, strongly co-occurred, TCR associations were difficult to assign to individual alleles. According to a later genetic analysis, donors in an Asian-associated ancestry cluster had fewer N-insertions in productive TCRs than the approximately 630-donor mean. In a later analysis, TCR association rates were found to vary across HLA loci, with the most associated TCRs seen for DRB1 alleles and the fewest for HLA-C alleles. In this cohort, only TCR beta chains were sequenced, and detectable features were limited by the absence of alpha or paired-chain data. Some IMGT-functional V segments, including TRBV6-2 and TRBV6-3, could not be told apart with the 87-base-pair reads, so those segments were excluded. The authors suggested that the approach could potentially be generalized to other disease states and immunological phenotypes. Because HLA typing was missing for some donors at each locus, association tests included only the typed subset. Immune exposure information for the cohort was limited to CMV serostatus. In a later analysis, some 17,000 TCR beta sequences were associated with specific HLA alleles at a false discovery rate of 0.05. Across donors, most TCR sequences were observed very rarely, whereas some public TCRs were present in many individuals. Correlated functional status among segregating V segments might reflect linkage disequilibrium, but an unknown experimental factor could not be ruled out. In the study, 150 to 200 TCR beta chains were listed as associated with cytomegalovirus. In a later analysis, HLA-associated TCR beta chains were found to be more clonally expanded and to have lower generation probabilities than equally common non-associated chains. Because counts were too low, seventeen rarely observed V segments, including chromosome 9 orphons, were left out of the earlier analysis of approximately 500 of the donors. In an earlier analysis of 587 of the donors, most TCR beta V segments appeared in productive rearrangements about 87% or about 30% of the time, broadly matching IMGT annotations. A further reported finding was that TCR beta sequences accurately predicted the HLA-A and HLA-B alleles for most subjects in the first cohort. V-gene and J-gene trimming of TCR beta chains was associated with a missense DCLRE1C variant in a later genetic analysis, and the association was replicated in an independent cohort. A later analysis reported that several top co-occurrence clusters appeared linked to parvovirus B19, influenza, CMV and Epstein-Barr virus.

The clonotype comes from a man aged 40-50 years in good health and CMV-seropositive. Sequenced input: PBMCs. In this chain, TRBV7-9 is recombined with TRBJ1-2, and TRBD1 aligns with 9 junction nucleotides. Here the CDR3 is given as CASSLLGDRGISSGYTF. The bases read TGTGCCAGCAGCTTATTGGGTGACAGGGGGATATCTAGTGGCTACACCTTC.